A single T cell receptor (beta chain) is shown here with its context. As yet, its antigen is unknown. Amplification by 5'RACE using constant-segment primers produced TCR alpha and TCR beta cDNA libraries that carried sample barcodes and UMIs. One entry per CDR3 protein, called by TCRdb with MiXCR from the 5' RACE reads. Of just under 150,000 distinct CDR3 sequences in the sample, roughly 6.3% were seen once. This sample stems from a study of T-cell memory formation after mild COVID-19. Study-wide results and caveats: Later expanders leaned toward CD4+, whereas clones contracting from day 15 to 85 were balanced CD4/CD8. Some clones that responded were present in memory (sampled pre-infection), which suggests cross-reactive memory joined.

The length of the CDR3 is 16 residues. Per the germline V gene, CDR1 is SGDLS and CDR2 is YYNGEE. V was clipped by 0 bases and J by 0 bases, with 9 bases between them. The sequenced material came from PBMCs or a T cell subset sorted from them (not recorded which). The TCR originated in an adult woman who had mild COVID-19 (a few samples of this study predate the infection). Cell type and time point are not known. This chain uses TRBV9 with TRBJ1-4, with unresolved D. CDR3 loop: CASSVGGFTTNEKLFF. The CDR3 DNA reads as TGTGCCAGCAGCGTAGGAGGTTTTACAACTAATGAAAAACTGTTTTTT.